This T cell receptor (beta chain) was identified in a study of blood T cell repertoires in COVID-19. Authors' methods: Quantification of nucleated cells was approximated via reference gene primer amplification. Some clones are missing from TCRdb's copy, which holds only in-frame ones; the method was immunoSEQ multiplex PCR. V, J and clone size are those of that table, while D and trimming were read from the DNA. The repertoire includes a few hundred thousand clones, about 90% of them detected once, and under 0.7% sits in the top ten. V gave up 4 bases and J gave up 4 bases; unmatched junction bases: 8. The CDR3 extends over 16 amino acids. Germline assignment: CDR1 KGHDR and CDR2 SFDVKD.

The sequence derives from a young man who had recovered from COVID-19. Sequencing input: PBMCs or T cells enriched from blood (not recorded which). The chain combines TRBV24-1 with TRBJ2-1; 8 bases are a match to TRBD2. CDR3 region: CATSDTSGRVYNEQFF. The DNA for the CDR3 is TGTGCCACCAGTGACACTAGCGGAAGAGTATACAATGAGCAGTTCTTC.